Listed below are T cell receptor beta chains from one sample, sequenced in a study of Graves' ophthalmopathy and Graves' hyperthyroidism. TCRdb used MiXCR to reprocess the multiplex PCR reads, holding one entry per CDR3 protein. The table includes 200,000 to 250,000 distinct CDR3 sequences, about 47% detected once. Sequencing used peripheral blood. The receptors here all came from an adult man with Graves' ophthalmopathy. CDR3s leave out the opening cysteine and the closing phenylalanine or tryptophan. Size values are once, few and many counts, or a class for expanded clones, and some rows have none.

J gene	CDR3 length	clone size	V gene	CDR3 protein
TRBJ1-4	16	-	TRBV19	ASSNRFKPGQLNEKLF
TRBJ1-1	12	-	TRBV7-9	ASSLGVLPTEAF
TRBJ1-1	12	few	TRBV20-1	SAEKTGLYTEAF
TRBJ1-5	12	few	TRBV3-1	ASRQARAPQPQH
TRBJ2-5	13	once	TRBV9	ASSVEPGGRETQY
TRBJ2-7	10	few	TRBV14	ASSQVTYEQY
TRBJ1-6	12	-	TRBV9	ASSGTLRNSPLH
TRBJ2-7	10	-	TRBV9	ASSASNNEQY
TRBJ2-7	12	once	TRBV5-1	ASSLEVDPYEQY
TRBJ1-1	11	-	TRBV6-5	ASSPVLNTEAF
TRBJ2-7	12	few	TRBV20-1	SATTGGGAYEQY
TRBJ2-2	13	-	TRBV20-1	SAQPGRTSTGELF
TRBJ1-3	10	-	TRBV5-1	ASSSAGNTIY
TRBJ2-5	14	-	TRBV7-8	ASSLGTSGGSGTQY
TRBJ1-1	12	-	TRBV10-3	ASHSGSSGAEAF
TRBJ2-5	12	-	TRBV5-5	ASSSGGSGETQY
TRBJ2-7	11	few	TRBV19	ASSPMRGNEQY
TRBJ2-7	12	-	TRBV9	ASSSGGSRYEQY
TRBJ2-2	10	-	TRBV7-8	ASSWDTGELF
TRBJ2-7	12	many	TRBV3-1	ASRGQGEGYEQY
TRBJ1-5	15	-	TRBV2	ASPDGGPPGSNQPQH
TRBJ2-7	11	few	TRBV7-3	ASSPNRGYEQY
TRBJ1-5	13	few	TRBV2	ASSRRGQGNQPQH
TRBJ2-2	15	-	TRBV7-3	ASSPDKGGRGTGELF
TRBJ2-5	11	many	TRBV20-1	SARDRGWETQY